This T cell receptor (beta chain) came from a study of blood T cells in healthy people across ages (dated by TCRdb to 2014 to 2015). Background on the whole study: In model experiments, roughly one uniquely barcoded TCR beta cDNA molecule per two T cells was captured by template switching. Age-related changes in TCR beta repertoire diversity were measured in the study by deep sequencing normalized with unique cDNA molecular identifiers. The donors were divided into four age groups: young (average approximately 16 years), middle-aged (approximately 39), aged (about 61) and long-lived (roughly 86). To avoid experimental bias, donors of different ages were spread randomly across the sequencing lanes. For two donors (one aged 18 to 29 and one aged 80 or older), the study analyzed two additional independent replicas of 1 million unique cDNA reads from the same blood draw.

The method was 5' RACE. The sequencer was an Illumina HiSeq 2500. A second PCR of roughly 6 to 11 cycles was run with a J-beta primer mix and a sample-barcoded 5' primer. Each TCR beta cDNA molecule received a unique molecular identifier from a template-switch 5' adaptor carrying 12 random nucleotides. At least 2.5 million CDR3-containing paired-end reads were obtained from each sample. All of the RNA was converted into first-strand cDNA using the Mint cDNA synthesis kit, with a TRBC-specific oligonucleotide serving as the primer. Following uracil-DNA glycosylase treatment, a first 18-cycle PCR with universal primers M1SS and BC2_uni_R was performed on all cDNA. The authors' pipeline ran thus. For normalization, 1 million high-quality reads, each with a distinct molecular identifier, were randomly selected from each sample. Instead of being binned into consensus sequences, reads with shared molecular identifiers were discarded. MiTCR, run with a Q25 quality threshold and the strictest error-elimination algorithm, handled CDR3 identification, clonotype clustering and error correction. A nonparametric unseen species model using Euler transformation provided a lower-bound estimate of total TCR beta diversity. The public reads were reanalyzed by TCRdb: fastp trimming at Q25, MiXCR alignment, in-frame beta chains only. Merged by CDR3 protein, the rows form single entries marked with the most common genes and DNA. TCRdb's processing, not the study's, gives the V and J calls here. Here the sample has about 640,000 distinct CDR3 sequences; roughly 50% occur a single time. The ten most abundant clones make up roughly 34% of the sample.

Paper-wide results and their limitations: Donor CMV infection status was unknown, potentially confounding age-related changes in expanded clonotypes. The percentage of naive T cells measured by flow cytometry correlated strongly with observed TCR beta diversity. Estimates of total diversity based on one million sequenced T cells were considered lower bounds and underestimates. The long-lived group showed more naive CD4+ T cells, fewer expanded clones and increased TCR diversity than the aged group, suggesting age selection. Bulk unsorted PBMC profiling prevented conclusive comparison of naive and antigen-experienced compartments. As age increased, observed TCR beta diversity per million T cells dropped in a roughly linear way, and a significant reduction was already evident by age roughly 40.

With regard to this clonotype: Its antigen remains undetermined. No much larger clonotype is one base removed from it; base qualities were not supplied.

Systemically healthy Caucasian individuals from Russia, approximately 39 in total and aged 6 to 90 years, were included as donors. Each donor gave around 9.9 milliliters of peripheral blood, collected into EDTA-treated Vacutainer tubes. Ficoll-Paque density-gradient centrifugation was used to isolate PBMCs, with at least 7 million per sample. Total RNA, at least 6 micrograms per sample, was extracted from PBMCs with Trizol reagent. For every donor, an aliquot of PBMCs went through flow cytometry to measure the percentages of naive CD45RAhigh/CD27high T cells. CDR1 SGHTA and CDR2 FQGNSA were looked up in the germline V gene. V and J lose 6 bases and 9 bases, and a span of 13 bases separates them. The CDR3 starts with the cysteine, ends with the phenylalanine, and has 12 residues. Solely the CDR3 DNA is kept, with 36 bases framed from the first base.

Material for sequencing was blood. The rearranged chain carries TRBV7-2 and TRBJ2-3; the D gene remains uncertain. The sequence was collected from a man aged 55 to 70 in good health. The CDR3 region: CASSSSQRTQYF. The bases read TGTGCCAGCAGTAGCTCACAACGGACGCAGTATTTT.